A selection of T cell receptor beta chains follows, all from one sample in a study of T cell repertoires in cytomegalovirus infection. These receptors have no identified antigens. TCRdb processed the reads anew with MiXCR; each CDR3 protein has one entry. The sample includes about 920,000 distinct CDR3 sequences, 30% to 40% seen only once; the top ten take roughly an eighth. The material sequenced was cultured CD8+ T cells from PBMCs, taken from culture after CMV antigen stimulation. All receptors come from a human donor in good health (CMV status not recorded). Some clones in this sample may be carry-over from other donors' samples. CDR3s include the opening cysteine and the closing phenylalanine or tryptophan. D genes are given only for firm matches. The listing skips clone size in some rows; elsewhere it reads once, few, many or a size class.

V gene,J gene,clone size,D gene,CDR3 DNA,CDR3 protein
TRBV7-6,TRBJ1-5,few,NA,TGTGCCAGCAGCCGAGGGCGAGGGTACAATCAGCCCCAGCATTTT,CASSRGRGYNQPQHF
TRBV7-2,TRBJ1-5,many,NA,TGTGCCAGCAGATCAGTTGTGGACAGTAGTCATCAGCCCCAGCATTTT,CASRSVVDSSHQPQHF
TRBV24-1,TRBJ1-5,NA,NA,TGTGCCACCAGCGAAAGCCACAATCAGCCCCAGCATTTT,CATSESHNQPQHF
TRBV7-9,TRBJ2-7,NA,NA,TGTGCCAGCAGCTTAAGGTTGACTAGTGGGGGGCCCCTGCCGTACTTC,CASSLRLTSGGPLPYF
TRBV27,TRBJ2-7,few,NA,TGTGCCAGCAAATTAACCAGGGCGAGGGGCTCCTACGAGCAGTACTTC,CASKLTRARGSYEQYF
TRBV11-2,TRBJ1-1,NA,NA,TGTGCCAGCAGCTTTAGCCACGGAGTGGCTGAAGCTTTCTTT,CASSFSHGVAEAFF
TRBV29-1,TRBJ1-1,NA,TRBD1,TGCAGCGTTGAAGGGGACAGGGGGCCGAACACTGAAGCTTTCTTT,CSVEGDRGPNTEAFF
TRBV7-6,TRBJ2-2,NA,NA,TGTGCCAGCAGTCCAAACAGGGTCACCGGGGAGCTGTTTTTT,CASSPNRVTGELFF
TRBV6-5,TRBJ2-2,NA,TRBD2,TGTGCCAGCAGGGGCGGGGGGCCCGGGGAGCTGTTTTTT,CASRGGGPGELFF
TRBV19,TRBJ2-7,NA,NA,TGTGTCAGTAGTACCCCGACCGTCTACACTGCCTACGAGCAGTACTTC,CVSSTPTVYTAYEQYF
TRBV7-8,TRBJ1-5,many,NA,TGTGCCAGCAGCTTAGGACTAAAAGGACAGCCCCAGCATTTT,CASSLGLKGQPQHF
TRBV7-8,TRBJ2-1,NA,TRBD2,TGTGCCAGCAGCTCCCTTACTAGCGGGTCCTACAATGAGCAGTTCTTC,CASSSLTSGSYNEQFF
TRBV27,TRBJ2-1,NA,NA,TGTGCCAGCAGTTGGGTGGGCGGCAACTCCTACAATGAGCAGTTCTTC,CASSWVGGNSYNEQFF
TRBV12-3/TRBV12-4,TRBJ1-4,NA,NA,TGTGCCAGCACCTTCGGGGGACTGGGTCTTACTAATGAAAAACTGTTTTTT,CASTFGGLGLTNEKLFF
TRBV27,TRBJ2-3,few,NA,TGTGCCAGCAGTGCCTGGGATACGCAGTATTTT,CASSAWDTQYF
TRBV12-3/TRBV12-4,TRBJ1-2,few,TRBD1,TGTGCCAGCACCCCGGGACAGGGGGTTGGCTACACCTTC,CASTPGQGVGYTF
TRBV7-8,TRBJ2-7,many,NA,TGTGCCAGCAGCTTAGCGGGGCAGGTGTCCCCTATCTCCTACGAGCAGTACTTC,CASSLAGQVSPISYEQYF
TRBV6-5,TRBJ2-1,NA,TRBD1,TGTGCCAGCGGGGAACAGGGGGTTAATGAGCAGTTCTTC,CASGEQGVNEQFF
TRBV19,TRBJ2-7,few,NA,TGTGCCAGTAGTATGGGGAGCTACGAGCAGTACTTC,CASSMGSYEQYF
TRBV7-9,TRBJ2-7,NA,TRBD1,TGTGCCAGCAGCTCTGGACAGGGCCCCTACGAGCAGTACTTC,CASSSGQGPYEQYF
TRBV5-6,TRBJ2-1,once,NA,TGTGCCAGCAGCTTGGGAGGGAGGTTTTACAATGAGCAGTTCTTC,CASSLGGRFYNEQFF
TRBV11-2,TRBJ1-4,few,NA,TGTGCCAGCAGCCTACAGAGGGAAGAAAAACTGTTTTTT,CASSLQREEKLFF
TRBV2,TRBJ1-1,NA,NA,TGTGCCACCGTATCGGGACTCGGATTTGAAGCTTTCTTT,CATVSGLGFEAFF
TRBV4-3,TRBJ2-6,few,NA,TGCGCCAGCAGCCAAGGAGTCTATGGGGCCAACGTCCTGACTTTC,CASSQGVYGANVLTF
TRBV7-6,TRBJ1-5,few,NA,TGTGCCAGCAGCTTAGCACCAAGTGGATATAGCAATCAGCCCCAGCATTTT,CASSLAPSGYSNQPQHF
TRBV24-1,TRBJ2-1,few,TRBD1,TGTGCCACCCATCCATCCGGGACAGGGGGCTACAATGAGCAGTTCTTC,CATHPSGTGGYNEQFF